Described below is a single T cell receptor beta chain sequence and its context. Other DNA sequences from this sample encode an identical CDR3 as well. Authors' analysis steps: Scientists estimated how many nucleated cells there were by amplifying reference gene primers. Measured with immunoSEQ multiplex PCR; TCRdb has only the in-frame clones, and not every one. V, J and clone size are taken as reported in that table, and D and trimming were inferred from the DNA itself. This sample carries more than 250,000 clones, around 90% of them seen once, and the ten largest clones take about 18%. CDR1 is MDHEN and CDR2 is SYDVKM in the germline V gene. The germline V and J ends were trimmed by 5 bases and 6 bases, with 8 bases remaining between them. The CDR3 consists of 11 residues. The source of the sample is a study of blood T cell repertoires in COVID-19. Study summary: From T cells, B-cell-depleted T cells, or PBMCs came the material, which was cDNA or gDNA.

Cohorts were based on clinical histories the participants reported. The sequence was obtained from a woman aged 25 to 39 who had recovered from COVID-19. Sequenced: PBMCs or T cells enriched from blood (not recorded which). V and J are TRBV28 and TRBJ2-7; D gene ambiguous. The CDR3 nucleotides read TGTGCCAGCAGTCTTCGGTTCGAGCAGTACTTC. Protein: CASSLRFEQYF.